The rows below give T cell receptor beta chains drawn from one sample of a study of blood T cell repertoires in COVID-19. The assay was immunoSEQ multiplex PCR, and TCRdb's table has in-frame clones only and misses some. The sample contains about 410,000 clones, 89% of which appear only once. The specimen sequenced was peripheral blood. The receptors originated from a woman between 35 and 50 years old with COVID-19, enrolled during active disease. Both conserved end residues are part of each CDR3. D genes are given only for firm matches. For some rows the clone size is stated as once, few or many, or as a class when expanded; others skip it.

CDR3aa: CASGNQREADTQYF
CDR3nt: TGTGCCAGCGGAAATCAGCGGGAGGCAGATACGCAGTATTTT
v_gene: TRBV21-1
abundance: -
j_gene: TRBJ2-3
d_gene: -

CDR3aa: CAWSARGRGQQFF
CDR3nt: TGTGCCTGGAGTGCCAGGGGGAGAGGGCAGCAGTTCTTC
v_gene: TRBV30
abundance: once
j_gene: TRBJ2-1
d_gene: TRBD1

CDR3aa: CASSLVQDYGYTF
CDR3nt: TGTGCCAGCAGCTTGGTGCAGGACTATGGCTACACCTTC
v_gene: TRBV5-6
abundance: -
j_gene: TRBJ1-2
d_gene: -

CDR3aa: CATSRDQVSGTEAFF
CDR3nt: TGTGCCACCAGCAGAGATCAGGTAAGCGGCACTGAAGCTTTCTTT
v_gene: TRBV15
abundance: -
j_gene: TRBJ1-1
d_gene: -

CDR3aa: CASSQKPGEGNEQFF
CDR3nt: TGCGCCAGCAGCCAAAAACCGGGGGAGGGGAATGAGCAGTTCTTC
v_gene: TRBV4-3
abundance: -
j_gene: TRBJ2-1
d_gene: TRBD2

CDR3aa: CASSISGRANEQFF
CDR3nt: TGTGCCAGTAGTATTAGCGGGAGGGCCAATGAGCAGTTCTTC
v_gene: TRBV19
abundance: -
j_gene: TRBJ2-1
d_gene: TRBD2

CDR3aa: CASSTDRVRDEQYF
CDR3nt: TGCGCCAGCAGCACCGACAGGGTTAGGGACGAGCAGTACTTC
v_gene: TRBV4-3
abundance: -
j_gene: TRBJ2-7
d_gene: TRBD1

CDR3aa: CASSPTGTGVYNEQFF
CDR3nt: TGTGCCAGCTCACCAACCGGGACAGGGGTCTACAATGAGCAGTTCTTC
v_gene: TRBV18
abundance: -
j_gene: TRBJ2-1
d_gene: TRBD1

CDR3aa: CASSQIVGEQYF
CDR3nt: TGTGCCAGCAGCCAGATAGTCGGGGAGCAGTACTTC
v_gene: TRBV9
abundance: -
j_gene: TRBJ2-7
d_gene: -

CDR3aa: CSASDPGEHRSIADTQYF
CDR3nt: TGCAGTGCTAGTGACCCCGGGGAGCACCGATCCATTGCAGATACGCAGTATTTT
v_gene: TRBV20-1
abundance: -
j_gene: TRBJ2-3
d_gene: -

CDR3aa: CASSNLVSGELFF
CDR3nt: TGTGCCAGTAGTAACCTAGTCAGCGGGGAGCTGTTTTTT
v_gene: TRBV19
abundance: -
j_gene: TRBJ2-2
d_gene: -

CDR3aa: CASSLQVTSGANVLTF
CDR3nt: TGCGCCAGCAGCTTACAGGTAACCTCTGGGGCCAACGTCCTGACTTTC
v_gene: TRBV5-1
abundance: -
j_gene: TRBJ2-6
d_gene: -

CDR3aa: CASSFRPSGRFAGELFF
CDR3nt: TGTGCCAGCAGTTTCCGCCCTAGCGGGAGATTCGCCGGGGAGCTGTTTTTT
v_gene: TRBV6-2/TRBV6-3
abundance: -
j_gene: TRBJ2-2
d_gene: TRBD2

CDR3aa: CASSELQDSTEAFF
CDR3nt: TGTGCCAGCAGCGAACTCCAGGACTCGACTGAAGCTTTCTTT
v_gene: TRBV7-9
abundance: -
j_gene: TRBJ1-1
d_gene: -

CDR3aa: CASKLWGGTETQYF
CDR3nt: TGTGCCAGCAAGCTTTGGGGGGGGACAGAGACCCAGTACTTC
v_gene: TRBV28
abundance: -
j_gene: TRBJ2-5
d_gene: TRBD2

CDR3aa: CASSFSRGNSPLHF
CDR3nt: TGTGCCAGTAGTTTTTCCAGGGGTAATTCACCCCTCCACTTT
v_gene: TRBV19
abundance: -
j_gene: TRBJ1-6
d_gene: -

CDR3aa: CASSRSYNEQFF
CDR3nt: TGTGCCAGCAGCCGTTCCTACAATGAGCAGTTCTTC
v_gene: TRBV12-3/TRBV12-4
abundance: -
j_gene: TRBJ2-1
d_gene: -

CDR3aa: CASSPGHSQETQYF
CDR3nt: TGTGCCAGCAGCCCAGGACACTCCCAAGAGACCCAGTACTTC
v_gene: TRBV7-2
abundance: once
j_gene: TRBJ2-5
d_gene: -

CDR3aa: CASRPQAHQPQHF
CDR3nt: TGTGCCAGTCGTCCTCAGGCCCATCAGCCCCAGCATTTT
v_gene: TRBV19
abundance: -
j_gene: TRBJ1-5
d_gene: -

CDR3aa: CASSPVQGSNEQFF
CDR3nt: TGTGCCAGCAGCCCTGTACAGGGTAGCAATGAGCAGTTCTTC
v_gene: TRBV3-1/TRBV3-2
abundance: -
j_gene: TRBJ2-1
d_gene: -

CDR3aa: CATQRTVNTGELFF
CDR3nt: TGTGCCACCCAGAGGACAGTAAACACCGGGGAGCTGTTTTTT
v_gene: TRBV2
abundance: once
j_gene: TRBJ2-2
d_gene: -

CDR3aa: CASSRTGAGLKFF
CDR3nt: TGTGCCAGCAGTCGGACAGGGGCAGGTCTGAAGTTCTTC
v_gene: TRBV12-3/TRBV12-4
abundance: -
j_gene: TRBJ2-1
d_gene: TRBD1

CDR3aa: CAITDRLISGNTIYF
CDR3nt: TGTGCCATCACCGACAGGCTGATCTCTGGAAACACCATATATTTT
v_gene: TRBV10-3
abundance: -
j_gene: TRBJ1-3
d_gene: -

CDR3aa: CAWSPGLASYNEQFF
CDR3nt: TGTGCCTGGAGCCCAGGACTAGCTTCCTACAATGAGCAGTTCTTC
v_gene: TRBV30
abundance: -
j_gene: TRBJ2-1
d_gene: TRBD2